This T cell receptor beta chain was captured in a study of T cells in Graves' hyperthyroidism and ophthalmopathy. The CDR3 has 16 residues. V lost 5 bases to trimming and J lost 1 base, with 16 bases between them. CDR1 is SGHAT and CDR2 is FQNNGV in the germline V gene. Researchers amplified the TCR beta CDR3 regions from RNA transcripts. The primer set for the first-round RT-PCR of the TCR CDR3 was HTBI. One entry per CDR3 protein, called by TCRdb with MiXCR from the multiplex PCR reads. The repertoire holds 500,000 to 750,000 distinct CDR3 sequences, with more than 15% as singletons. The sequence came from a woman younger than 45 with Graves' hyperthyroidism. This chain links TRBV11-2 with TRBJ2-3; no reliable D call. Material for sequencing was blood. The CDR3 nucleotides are TGTGCCAGCAGCCCAAAAGGGTCAACCCGCACAGATACGCAGTATTTT. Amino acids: CASSPKGSTRTDTQYF.